This TCR beta chain was found in a study of CD8 T cells in ankylosing spondylitis listed by TCRdb under 2017. Regarding the research as a whole: To find TCR variants linked to disease, the study profiled T cell receptor beta repertoires in ankylosing spondylitis patients and healthy donors. In total, the full study cohort was made up of about 110 healthy donors and 25 ankylosing spondylitis patients. Samples of peripheral blood were taken, and for ankylosing spondylitis patients, synovial fluid was collected as well. Overall results and qualifications from the work: The disease-linked clones had a CD8+ phenotype and were found at relatively low frequencies in peripheral blood. According to the report, matched synovial fluid samples from ankylosing spondylitis patients were significantly enriched for the disease-linked clones. Some of the motif variants had been reported before in the synovial fluid and blood of reactive arthritis patients, a finding that suggests common disease-initiation mechanisms. Blood from ankylosing spondylitis patients appeared to be characterized by a TCR beta motif composed of roughly eight highly homologous amino acid variants.

Sequenced using an Illumina HiSeq 2500. Quantitative 5'-RACE with molecular barcodes was the method used to prepare the TCR beta libraries. In the paper's pipeline: A new computational method, built on a probabilistic model of VDJ rearrangement, was used to identify disease-linked TCR variants. In-frame beta chains were kept once TCRdb had trimmed the public reads at Q25 with fastp and called clones with MiXCR. Identical CDR3 protein sequences are pooled into one entry, listed with their most common genes and DNA. For this entry, the V and J calls and clone size follow TCRdb and not the study's own pipeline. This sample comprises approximately 240,000 distinct CDR3 sequences, more than 9% of them detected only once. The ten largest clonotypes hold about 2.8% of the sample. Between the V and J ends, shortened by 2 bases and 6 bases respectively, the junction contains 6 bases. The CDR3 has 12 amino acids, counting the end cysteine and phenylalanine. Of the read, only the CDR3 DNA is kept; its 36 bases are in frame from base 1. Per the germline V gene, SGHRS is the CDR1 and YFSETQ is the CDR2.

This clonotype was detected many times. Its cognate antigen has yet to be identified. No much larger clone exists at a distance of one base, and base qualities are not known. The rearranged segments are TRBV5-1 and TRBJ2-1; confidence is insufficient to name the D gene. The sequenced material came from blood, either unsorted or a sorted T cell fraction (not recorded which). The sequence derives from a male donor with ankylosing spondylitis or in good health (not recorded which). The sequenced DNA is TGCGCCAGCAGCTTAGTCTCCAATGAGCAGTTCTTC. Protein translation: CASSLVSNEQFF. Extended through the reference TRBV5-1 and TRBJ2-1 proteins, this CDR3 yields the full variable domain: KAGVTQTPRYLIKTRGQQVTLSCSPISGHRSVSWYQQTPGQGLQFLFEYFSETQRNKGNFPGRFSGRQFSNSRSEMNVSTLELGDSALYLCASSLVSNEQFFGPGTRLTVL.